Following are 30 T cell receptor beta chains from one sample sequenced in a study of human T cells and chemical hapten exposure. This sample's time point: pre-sensitization, week 0. Noted treatment: therapeutic diphenylcyclopropenone sensitization with weekly scalp DPC. It was from unfractionated whole blood that total RNA was extracted. Using its own MiXCR run on the RACE reads, TCRdb lists one record per CDR3 protein. The sample gives about 52,000 distinct CDR3 sequences, roughly 9% of which show up once; 9.6% is in the top ten. The source material was whole blood, sampled in connection with sensitization to the hapten diphenylcyclopropenone (DPC). These receptors were taken from a woman younger than 45 with alopecia areata. Some clones in this sample may be carry-over from other donors' samples.

This clonotype turned up a few times. This chain connects TRBV28 to TRBJ1-1; D is unresolved. Trimming removed 0 bases from V and 0 bases from J, with 5 bases in between. The CDR3 extends over 14 amino acids. Germline loops: CDR1 MDHEN, CDR2 SYDVKM. For the CDR3, the DNA is TGTGCCAGCAGTTTATGGACAATGAACACTGAAGCTTTCTTT. Its translation: CASSLWTMNTEAFF.

This rearrangement joins TRBV7-2 to TRBJ2-2, with D perhaps matching TRBD2 (5 bases). This CDR3 has 16 residues. Deletions cut 0 bases from V and 3 bases from J, with 11 bases between. Germline V CDR1 and CDR2: SGHTA, FQGNSA. The CDR3 sequence: CASSLAPRGYTGELFF. For the CDR3, the DNA is TGTGCCAGCAGCTTAGCCCCCAGAGGGTACACCGGGGAGCTGTTTTTT.

This clonotype was detected a few times. The chain has TRBV4-2 and TRBJ2-3; a weak D match, TRBD2 (6 bases). This CDR3 contains 14 residues. The V end was cut by 4 bases, the J end by 3 bases, with 11 bases between. Germline CDR1 is LGHNA and CDR2 is YNFKEQ. The CDR3 DNA reads as TGTGCCAGCAGCCGAGATGGGGGGACAGATACGCAGTATTTT. This gives the protein CASSRDGGTDTQYF.

The J gene is TRBJ2-3, the V gene TRBV4-2; possibly TRBD1 or TRBD2 for D (6 bases each). The V end lost 4 bases, the J end lost 2 bases, and 19 bases lay between the germline ends. The CDR3 covers 17 residues. Germline CDR1 and CDR2: LGHNA and YNFKEQ. CDR3 sequence reads: CASSPNSGGPDTDTQYF. The CDR3 bases are TGTGCCAGCAGCCCTAACTCTGGGGGGCCTGACACAGATACGCAGTATTTT.

This clonotype was counted a few times. The rearrangement links TRBV30 to TRBJ2-6, with TRBD2 identical over 8 bases. The CDR3 length is 14 residues. Per germline, CDR1 GTSNPN and CDR2 SVGIG (reference sequence). The CDR3 spells CANRGGTGANVLTF. The CDR3 DNA follows: TGTGCTAACCGGGGGGGGACTGGGGCCAACGTCCTGACTTTC. The whole variable domain, remainder taken from reference TRBV30 and TRBJ2-6, is SQTIHQWPATLVQPVGSPLSLECTVEGTSNPNLYWYRQAAGRGLQLLFYSVGIGQISSEVPQNLSASRPQDRQFILSSKKLLLSDSGFYLCANRGGTGANVLTFGAGSRLTVL.

This clonotype was counted ten times or more. The CDR3 is CASSLRGGGGRGNTIYF. The CDR3 nucleotides read TGTGCCAGCAGCTTACGGGGTGGTGGGGGGCGAGGAAACACCATATATTTT. The genes are TRBV7-2 and TRBJ1-3, with a possible D match to TRBD1 (6 bases). This CDR3 region has 17 residues. Germline values: CDR1 SGHTA, CDR2 FQGNSA. V was shortened by 2 bases and J by 4 bases, with 18 bases between the two germline ends. Complete variable domain (other parts from reference TRBV7-2 and TRBJ1-3): GAGVSQSPSNKVTEKGKDVELRCDPISGHTALYWYRQSLGQGLEFLIYFQGNSAPDKSGLPSDRFSAERTGGSVSTLTIQRTQQEDSAVYLCASSLRGGGGRGNTIYFGEGSWLTVV.

This clonotype was detected many times. This chain connects TRBV6-2 or TRBV6-3 to TRBJ1-2; TRBD1 is a possible D gene (6 bases). The CDR3 is made up of 14 amino acids. Germline CDR1 and CDR2: MNHEY and SVGEGT. V was cut by 5 bases and J by 3 bases, with 13 bases left in between. The CDR3 region has the DNA TGTGCCAGCAGTGAAAACAGGGTCTACTATGGCTACACCTTC. Protein: CASSENRVYYGYTF.

The chain is built from TRBV7-9 and TRBJ1-3; D is ambiguous. The CDR3 contains 12 residues. Trimming shortened V by 6 bases and J by 4 bases, and 7 bases separated the two germline ends. Per the germline V gene, CDR1 is SEHNR and CDR2 is FQNEAQ (reference sequence). The CDR3 sequence: CASREGGNTIYF. Written as DNA, the CDR3 is TGTGCCAGCAGAGAAGGGGGAAACACCATATATTTT. The entire variable domain, with the rest obtained from reference TRBV7-9 and TRBJ1-3, is as follows: DTGVSQNPRHKITKRGQNVTFRCDPISEHNRLYWYRQTLGQGPEFLTYFQNEAQLEKSRLLSDRFSAERPKGSFSTLEIQRTEQGDSAMYLCASREGGNTIYFGEGSWLTVV.

This chain joins TRBV7-9 and TRBJ2-7; the D call may be TRBD1 or TRBD2 (5 bases each). Germline-derived CDR1 and CDR2 are SEHNR and FQNEAQ (reference sequence). The CDR3 is made up of 15 amino acids. V shed 5 bases and J shed 3 bases, with 17 bases lying between them. The CDR3 nucleotides are TGTGCCAGCAGCCCTCCTTCCGGGGCTAGCTACGAGCAGTACTTC. It translates to CASSPPSGASYEQYF.

J is TRBJ2-3 and V is TRBV2; 7 bases fit TRBD2. V lost 6 bases to trimming and J lost 6 bases; unmatched junction nucleotides: 12. Germline lookup yields CDR1 SNHLY and CDR2 FYNNEI. This CDR3 contains 15 residues. As DNA, the CDR3 is TGTGCCAGCAGCGGACTAGGAACGAGGTCGGATACGCAGTATTTT. Translation: CASSGLGTRSDTQYF.

J is TRBJ2-3 and V is TRBV27, with a weak D call TRBD1 (6 bases). Trimming cost V 4 bases and J 0 bases, with 11 bases left between them. This CDR3 has 15 residues. Germline V gives CDR1 MNHEY, CDR2 SMNVEV (reference sequence). CDR3 loop: CASSSQGSSTDTQYF. CDR3 DNA: TGTGCCAGCAGTTCCCAGGGGTCTAGCACAGATACGCAGTATTTT.

This clonotype showed up many times. The gene calls are TRBV16 and TRBJ1-2, with D uncertain. From germline, CDR1 is KGHSY and CDR2 FQNENV. V was shortened by 0 bases and J by 11 bases, with 16 bases between the two germline ends. The CDR3 spans 14 residues. The CDR3 region has the DNA TGTGCCAGCAGCCAATCCCCGGATTCCCCGGGGTACACCTTC. Encoded protein: CASSQSPDSPGYTF.

This clonotype was counted only a few times. V usage is TRBV5-5 and J usage is TRBJ2-2; 10 bases map to TRBD2. Looked up from germline, CDR1 is SGHKS and CDR2 is YYEKEE (reference sequence). The trim removed 0 bases at V and 4 bases at J, leaving 9 bases unmatched. This CDR3 spans 18 amino acids. For the CDR3, the DNA is TGTGCCAGCAGCTTGGGCCTAGCGGGGGACTTCAGCACCGGGGAGCTGTTTTTT. Protein product: CASSLGLAGDFSTGELFF.

This clonotype showed up many times. The chain carries TRBV30 and TRBJ1-5; 8 bases line up with TRBD1. The CDR3 contains 13 residues. Losses at the gene ends were 2 bases for V and 7 bases for J; bases not matched to a gene: 4. Germline values: CDR1 GTSNPN, CDR2 SVGIG (reference sequence). The chain's CDR3 is CAWSQDRAQPQHF. CDR3 nucleotides: TGTGCCTGGAGTCAGGACAGGGCCCAGCCCCAGCATTTT.

V is TRBV18 and J is TRBJ1-5, with D possibly TRBD1 on 5 matching bases. The germline V gene has CDR1 KGHSH and CDR2 LQKENI. The CDR3 loop spans 13 amino acids. The V end was cut by 5 bases, the J end by 7 bases, with 12 bases between. CDR3 in DNA: TGTGCCAGCTCAGGGCAGGGAGACCAGCCCCAGCATTTT. It translates to CASSGQGDQPQHF.

This clonotype has at least ten counts. The V call is TRBV3-1, the J call TRBJ1-5; the D is unclear. V shed 1 base and J shed 4 bases, with 11 bases lying between them. The CDR3 is 15 amino acids. Germline V gene sequence: CDR1 LGHDT, CDR2 YNNKEL (reference sequence). The DNA for the CDR3 is TGTGCCAGCAGCCAAGGAAGGGCTGCTAATCAGCCCCAGCATTTT. Amino acid sequence: CASSQGRAANQPQHF.

This clonotype has at least ten counts. J is TRBJ1-1 and V is TRBV9; a weak D match, TRBD1 (6 bases). Germline V lookup: CDR1 SGDLS, CDR2 YYNGEE. Trimming left V 0 bases short and J 11 bases short, with 14 bases between. The length of the CDR3 is 13 residues. The CDR3 region is CASSVGTTGSAFF. In DNA, the CDR3 is TGTGCCAGCAGCGTAGGAACCACAGGGTCCGCTTTCTTT.

Concerning this clonotype itself: This CDR3 fails to terminate in the conserved phenylalanine or tryptophan, so it likely reflects a read error. The chain carries TRBV6-2 or TRBV6-3 and TRBJ2-1, with 7 positions matching TRBD2. Trimming cost V 3 bases and J 6 bases; bases outside gene matches: 2. The CDR3 runs 13 residues. Germline loops: CDR1 MNHEY, CDR2 SVGEGT. The CDR3 DNA is TGTGCCAGCAGTTATGGGACTATCAATGAGCAGTTCTCC. Translation gives CASSYGTINEQFS.

To note about this clonotype: Possible read error: a much larger clone is one base away. CDR3 DNA sequence: TGTGCCAGCAGCGGGAAACAGGGAAAGACTGAAACTTTCTTT. It encodes CASSGKQGKTETFF. The gene calls are TRBV5-4 and TRBJ1-1, with D tentatively TRBD1 (6 bases). Germline V lookup: CDR1 SGHNT, CDR2 YYREEE (reference sequence). This CDR3 has 14 residues.

This clonotype was counted many times. V gene TRBV3-1 combines with J gene TRBJ1-1; 7 nucleotides agree with TRBD1. The trim removed 1 base at V and 5 bases at J, leaving 4 bases unmatched. This CDR3 spans 14 amino acids. Germline-derived CDR1 and CDR2 are LGHDT and YNNKEL (reference sequence). CDR3 DNA: TGTGCCAGCAGCCAAGTTTTACAGGGGACTGAAGCTTTCTTT. Protein: CASSQVLQGTEAFF.

This clonotype has at least ten counts. The chain couples TRBV20-1 to TRBJ1-2, with D possibly being TRBD1 (6 bases). The CDR3 sequence is 12 residues long. The germline V gene encodes CDR1 DFQATT and CDR2 SNEGSKA (reference sequence). The ends were cut back, 5 bases at V and 3 bases at J, with 10 bases in the middle. In nucleotides, the CDR3 is TGCAGTGCTGGGGACACCGACTATGGCTACACCTTC. This gives the protein CSAGDTDYGYTF.

Ten or more counts support this clonotype. The chain recombines TRBV28 with TRBJ2-5; TRBD2 matches 12 bases. V lost 3 bases and J lost 5; bases outside the gene matches: 10. CDR3 length equals 17 residues. Germline-derived CDR1 and CDR2 are MDHEN and SYDVKM. CDR3 DNA: TGTGCCAGCAGTTTCTGGCTAGCGGGGGGGAACCCCGAGACCCAGTACTTC. As protein: CASSFWLAGGNPETQYF.

This clonotype has just a few counts. The rearrangement joins TRBV7-9 to TRBJ2-5; 7 nucleotides align to TRBD1. J was trimmed by 1 base and V by 5 bases; bases with no gene match: 7. The CDR3 is 15 residues long. Germline V gene lookup returns CDR1 SEHNR and CDR2 FQNEAQ (reference sequence). This CDR3 reads CASSASRQGQETQYF. CDR3 in DNA: TGTGCCAGCAGCGCCTCCCGACAGGGCCAAGAGACCCAGTACTTC. The full variable domain, its missing parts supplied by reference TRBV7-9 and TRBJ2-5, is DTGVSQNPRHKITKRGQNVTFRCDPISEHNRLYWYRQTLGQGPEFLTYFQNEAQLEKSRLLSDRFSAERPKGSFSTLEIQRTEQGDSAMYLCASSASRQGQETQYFGPGTRLLVL.

This chain links TRBV6-5 with TRBJ2-1; 13 positions agree with TRBD2. After removal of 9 bases from V and 2 bases from J, the junction contained 7 bases not matched to a gene. The germline gives CDR1 MNHEY, CDR2 SVGAGI. This CDR3 is built from 16 residues. This CDR3 reads CARPTSGGPTYNEQFF. CDR3 in DNA: TGTGCCAGACCGACTAGCGGGGGGCCTACCTACAATGAGCAGTTCTTC.

In its sample, this clonotype was seen a few times. The CDR3 region has the DNA TGCAGCGTCGCCCGGGAGGACTGCACTGAAGCTTTCTTT. Protein sequence: CSVAREDCTEAFF. The gene calls are TRBV29-1 and TRBJ1-1; D gene unclear. The germline V gene encodes CDR1 SQVTM and CDR2 ANQGSEA. V was shortened by 6 bases and J by 4 bases, with 15 bases between the two germline ends. The CDR3 sequence is 13 residues long.

A few counts support this clonotype. The chain couples TRBV7-2 to TRBJ2-1, with 11 nucleotides matching TRBD1. This CDR3 comprises 16 residues. The ends lost 8 bases at V and 0 bases at J; junction bases unmatched: 6. Germline loops: CDR1 SGHTA, CDR2 FQGNSA. The CDR3 DNA is TGTGCCAGCGGACAGGGGGCGCCCCCCTCCTACAATGAGCAGTTCTTC. This gives the protein CASGQGAPPSYNEQFF.

This clonotype appeared many times. The gene calls are TRBV7-2 and TRBJ1-2; D gene uncertain. This CDR3 is 14 amino acids long. The V end was cut by 0 bases, the J end by 2 bases, with 7 bases between. Germline values: CDR1 SGHTA, CDR2 FQGNSA. Here the CDR3 DNA reads TGTGCCAGCAGCTTAGCCCTAGGAAACTATGGCTACACCTTC. It is translated as CASSLALGNYGYTF.

This clonotype was seen many times. The CDR3 loop is CSVSGGKHTDTQYF. The CDR3 DNA is TGCAGCGTTTCGGGCGGGAAACACACAGATACGCAGTATTTT. The V gene is TRBV29-1, the J gene TRBJ2-3; the D gene is possibly TRBD2 (6 bases). The CDR3 sequence is 14 residues long. V dropped 5 bases and J dropped 2 bases, with 14 bases sitting between them. Germline CDR1 and CDR2: SQVTM and ANQGSEA.

J is TRBJ2-3 and V is TRBV20-1; D uncertain. Per the germline V gene, CDR1 is DFQATT and CDR2 is SNEGSKA (reference sequence). Trimming shortened V by 2 bases and J by 12 bases, and 12 bases separated the two germline ends. CDR3 size: 11 residues. In nucleotides, the CDR3 is TGCAGTGCTAGAACCCGTGGGGAACAGTATTTT. This translates into CSARTRGEQYF.

This clonotype was picked up a small number of times. The rearrangement uses TRBV4-1 and TRBJ2-3; D perhaps matches TRBD2 (6 bases). The CDR3 sequence is 15 residues long. The V end lost 0 bases, the J end lost 5 bases, and 12 bases lay between the germline ends. Germline V lookup: CDR1 MGHRA, CDR2 YSYEKL. CDR3 residues: CASSQEGGAGDTQYF. CDR3 coding DNA: TGCGCCAGCAGCCAAGAAGGAGGGGCGGGAGATACGCAGTATTTT.